This entry is about one T cell receptor (beta chain). The specificity of this receptor is unknown. Base-call qualities are not available, and no considerably larger clone is one nucleotide away. The donors belonged to the validation cohort of about 120 subjects, which was separate from the approximately 700-subject first cohort. This sample was taken from a study of cytomegalovirus exposure and HLA in healthy donors (dated by TCRdb to the late 2010s). Regarding the study in general: According to a later analysis, one platform produced both the roughly 120 validation repertoires and the approximately 660 repertoires of the first cohort. The study was designed to test whether signatures of past pathogen exposure could be identified by cataloging public T cell receptors. In addition to the first cohort of approximately 670 subjects, a separate validation cohort of 100 to 150 different subjects was used. To predict cytomegalovirus infection status, the study combined high-throughput TCR immunosequencing, statistical association of individual TCRs with disease status, and machine learning. Findings and caveats that apply to the study as a whole: The validation cohort had no HLA typing available for a later analysis, so co-occurrence within that cohort was assessed over all 120 or so repertoires. In both the original and validation cohorts, the classifier was reported to diagnose cytomegalovirus status with high specificity and sensitivity. A few of the identified cytomegalovirus-associated TCR beta chains were confirmed in vitro to be specific for cytomegalovirus antigens. According to the authors, the approach could potentially be generalized to other disease states and immunological phenotypes. The study gave a list of 150 to 200 TCR beta chains associated with cytomegalovirus. A later analysis found that TCRs clustered in the first cohort also tended to co-occur in the approximately 120 validation repertoires, with approximately 94% of cluster scores above 0. Across donors, most TCR sequences were observed very rarely, whereas some public TCRs were present in many individuals.

The protocol used for the library was the immunoSEQ multiplex PCR assay. In the source study's methods: A statistical classification framework was built to diagnose cytomegalovirus status from the catalog of TCR beta chain sequences. The table was pulled from immuneACCESS by TCRdb, which kept in-frame rearrangements only. Such tables lose some clones; where checked, under half of the loss comes from unresolved V genes, and the rest has no known cause. V and J calls and clone size are copied from that table; D and trimming were computed from the DNA. For this sample the table gives roughly 100,000 clones, of which around 96% were detected only once. The ten top clones hold 0.8% to 0.9% of the sample. This sequence was found in a woman under 30 in good health and CMV-seronegative. Sequencing was carried out using PBMCs.

CDR3 sequence: CASSYKQGVRGYTF. The DNA is TGTGCCAGCAGTTATAAACAGGGAGTACGGGGCTACACCTTC. This sequence uses TRBV6-5 and TRBJ1-2, and the D gene may be TRBD1, 6 bases matching. The CDR3 sequence holds 14 residues, the cysteine and phenylalanine included. Only the CDR3 portion is preserved as DNA: 42 bases, with reading frame beginning at the first base. V is clipped by 3 bases and J by 8 bases, and the sequence between their germline boundaries is 16 bases long. CDR1 and CDR2, looked up from the germline V gene, are MNHEY and SVGAGI.